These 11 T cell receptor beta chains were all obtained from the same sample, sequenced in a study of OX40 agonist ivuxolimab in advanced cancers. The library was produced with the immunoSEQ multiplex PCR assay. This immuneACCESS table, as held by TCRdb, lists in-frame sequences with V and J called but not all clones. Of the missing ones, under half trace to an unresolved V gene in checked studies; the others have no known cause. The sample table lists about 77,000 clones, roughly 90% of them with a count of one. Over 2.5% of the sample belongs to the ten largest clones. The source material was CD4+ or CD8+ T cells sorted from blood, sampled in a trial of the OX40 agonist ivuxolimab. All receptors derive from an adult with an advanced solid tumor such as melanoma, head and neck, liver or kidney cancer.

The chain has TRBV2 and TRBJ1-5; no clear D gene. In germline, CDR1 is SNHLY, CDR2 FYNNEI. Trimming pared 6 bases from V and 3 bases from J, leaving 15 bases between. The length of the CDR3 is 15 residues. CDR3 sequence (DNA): TGTGCCAGCAGAGTTGCTCCGGGCCCCAATCAGCCCCAGCATTTT. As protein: CASRVAPGPNQPQHF.

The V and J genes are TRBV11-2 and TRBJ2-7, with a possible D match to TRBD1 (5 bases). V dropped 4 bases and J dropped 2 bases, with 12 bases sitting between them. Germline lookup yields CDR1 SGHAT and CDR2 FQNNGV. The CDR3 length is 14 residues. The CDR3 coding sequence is TGTGCCAGCAGCTATACAGGTGGACCCTACGAGCAGTACTTC. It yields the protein CASSYTGGPYEQYF.

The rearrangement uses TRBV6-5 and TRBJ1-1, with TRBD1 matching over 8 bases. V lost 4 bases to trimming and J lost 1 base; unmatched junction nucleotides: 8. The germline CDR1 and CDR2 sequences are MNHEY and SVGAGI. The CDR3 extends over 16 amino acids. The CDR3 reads CASSSSQGARNTEAFF. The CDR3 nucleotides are TGTGCCAGCAGTTCCTCCCAGGGGGCAAGGAACACTGAAGCTTTCTTT.

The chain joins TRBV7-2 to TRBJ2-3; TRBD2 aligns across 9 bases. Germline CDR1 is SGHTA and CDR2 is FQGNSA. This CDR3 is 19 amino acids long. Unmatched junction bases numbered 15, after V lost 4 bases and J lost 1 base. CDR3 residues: CASSSLLLAGRGGTDTQYF. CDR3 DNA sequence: TGTGCCAGCAGCTCCCTCCTGCTAGCGGGGCGGGGGGGCACAGATACGCAGTATTTT.

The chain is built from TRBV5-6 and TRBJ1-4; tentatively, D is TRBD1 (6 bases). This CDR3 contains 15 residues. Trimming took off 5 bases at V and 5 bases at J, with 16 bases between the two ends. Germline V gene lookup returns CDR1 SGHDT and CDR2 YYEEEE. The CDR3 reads CASSWRGFGNEKLFF. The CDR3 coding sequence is TGTGCCAGCAGTTGGAGGGGGTTCGGGAATGAAAAACTGTTTTTT.

CDR3 in amino acids: CSVAPQGVWSGRAVSEQFF. CDR3 coding DNA: TGCAGCGTTGCGCCTCAGGGGGTTTGGAGCGGGAGGGCGGTGAGTGAGCAGTTCTTC. This chain links TRBV29-1 with TRBJ2-1; 10 bases map to TRBD2. From germline, CDR1 is SQVTM and CDR2 ANQGSEA. J lost 9 bases, V lost 4 bases, and 24 bases had no gene match. The CDR3 has 19 residues.

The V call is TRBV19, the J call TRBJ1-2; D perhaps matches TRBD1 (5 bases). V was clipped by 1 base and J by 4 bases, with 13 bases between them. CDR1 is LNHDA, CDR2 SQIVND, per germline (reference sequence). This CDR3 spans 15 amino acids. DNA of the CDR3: TGTGCCAGTAGTATAGTCCCAAAGGGGCGCTATGGCTACACCTTC. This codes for CASSIVPKGRYGYTF.

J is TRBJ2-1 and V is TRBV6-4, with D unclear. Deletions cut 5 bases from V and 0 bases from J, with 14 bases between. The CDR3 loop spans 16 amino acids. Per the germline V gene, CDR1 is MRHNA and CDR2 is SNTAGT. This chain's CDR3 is CASSLSPLSSYNEQFF. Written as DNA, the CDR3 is TGTGCCAGCAGTCTCTCGCCTCTGAGCTCCTACAATGAGCAGTTCTTC.

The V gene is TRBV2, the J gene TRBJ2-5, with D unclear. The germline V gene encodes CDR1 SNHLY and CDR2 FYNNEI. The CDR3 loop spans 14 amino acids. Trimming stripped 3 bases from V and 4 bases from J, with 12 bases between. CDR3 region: CASSDFASRETQYF. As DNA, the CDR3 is TGTGCCAGCAGTGATTTTGCCTCTCGAGAGACCCAGTACTTC.

CDR3 coding DNA: TGTGCCACCAGTCGAAGAGGGGCTGCTAATGAAAAACTGTTTTTT. Its protein is CATSRRGAANEKLFF. The chain combines TRBV15 with TRBJ1-4; tentatively, D is TRBD1 (5 bases). Germline assignment: CDR1 LNHNV and CDR2 YYDKDF (reference sequence). The CDR3 is 15 residues long. V lost 6 bases and J lost 3, with 14 bases in between.

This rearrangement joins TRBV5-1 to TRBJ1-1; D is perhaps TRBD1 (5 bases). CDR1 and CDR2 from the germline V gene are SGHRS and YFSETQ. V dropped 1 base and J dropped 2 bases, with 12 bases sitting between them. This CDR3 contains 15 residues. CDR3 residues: CASSLQGALNTEAFF. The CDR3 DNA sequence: TGCGCCAGCAGCTTGCAAGGGGCACTAAACACTGAAGCTTTCTTT. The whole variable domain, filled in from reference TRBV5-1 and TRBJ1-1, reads KAGVTQTPRYLIKTRGQQVTLSCSPISGHRSVSWYQQTPGQGLQFLFEYFSETQRNKGNFPGRFSGRQFSNSRSEMNVSTLELGDSALYLCASSLQGALNTEAFFGQGTRLTVV.